Each of the 6 T cell receptor beta chains below was sequenced from the same sample in a study of OX40 agonist ivuxolimab in advanced cancers. The table came from immunoSEQ multiplex PCR; TCRdb's copy has only in-frame clones and leaves some out. The data show around 16,000 clones, with 80% to 90% seen just once and approximately 72% held by the top ten. Sequencing used CD4+ or CD8+ T cells sorted from blood, obtained in a trial of the OX40 agonist ivuxolimab. The receptors here all came from an adult with an advanced solid tumor such as melanoma, head and neck, liver or kidney cancer.

The chain uses TRBV10-3 and TRBJ2-5; no clear D. The J call may be faulty, since TRBJ2-7 better matches the DNA end. Germline assignment: CDR1 ENHRY and CDR2 SYGVKD. The CDR3 runs to 11 residues. CDR3 in amino acids: CAISESGEQYF. CDR3 DNA: TGTGCCATCAGTGAGTCGGGCGAGCAGTACTTC.

This clone has more than one count but fewer than ten. This chain joins TRBV11-2 and TRBJ2-3, with 8 nucleotides matching TRBD1. This CDR3 is 17 amino acids long. Losses at the gene ends were 0 bases for V and 5 bases for J; bases not matched to a gene: 10. CDR1 is SGHAT and CDR2 is FQNNGV in the germline V gene. The CDR3 sequence: CASSLELGRGRKDTQYF. In DNA, the CDR3 is TGTGCCAGCAGCTTAGAACTTGGCAGGGGGCGCAAAGATACGCAGTATTTT.

This clone was picked up many times. The chain couples TRBV28 to TRBJ2-1; the D gene could be TRBD1 or TRBD2 (7 bases each). The CDR3 is 16 amino acids. V lost 1 base, J lost 4 bases, and 14 bases lay in between. CDR1 MDHEN and CDR2 SYDVKM come from the germline V gene. In nucleotides, the CDR3 is TGTGCCAGCAGTTTATCAGGGGGGGCCCTTTACAATGAGCAGTTCTTC. Translation gives CASSLSGGALYNEQFF.

This chain connects TRBV9 to TRBJ1-4, with D maybe TRBD1 (5 bases). V shed 4 bases and J shed 2 bases, with 12 bases lying between them. Germline loops: CDR1 SGDLS, CDR2 YYNGEE. CDR3 length equals 15 residues. CDR3 in DNA: TGTGCCAGCAGCCCCGAGGGGAGCACTAATGAAAAACTGTTTTTT. It codes for CASSPEGSTNEKLFF.

The chain uses TRBV7-6 and TRBJ2-7, with 8 bases aligning to TRBD1. The CDR3 sequence is 15 residues long. CDR1 is SGHVS, CDR2 FNYEAQ, per germline. J gave up 2 bases and V 3 bases, and 6 bases lay outside the gene matches. The CDR3 is CASSFTGTGTYEQYF. Written as DNA, the CDR3 is TGTGCCAGCAGCTTCACCGGGACAGGAACCTACGAGCAGTACTTC.

V is TRBV14 and J is TRBJ2-5; D gene uncertain. CDR1 and CDR2 from the germline V gene are SGHDN and FVKESK. V lost 0 bases and J lost 3, with 17 bases in between. The CDR3 is made up of 17 amino acids. The CDR3 reads CASSQDWEETRKETQYF. CDR3 nucleotide sequence: TGTGCCAGCAGCCAAGATTGGGAAGAGACAAGAAAAGAGACCCAGTACTTC. Full variable domain (rest looked up from reference TRBV14 and TRBJ2-5): EAGVTQFPSHSVIEKGQTVTLRCDPISGHDNLYWYRRVMGKEIKFLLHFVKESKQDESGMPNNRFLAERTGGTYSTLKVQPAELEDSGVYFCASSQDWEETRKETQYFGPGTRLLVL.